The clone carrying this T cell receptor beta chain was found a few times. Its antigen is unknown. H&E slides confirmed each diagnosis, reviewed by two pathologists independently. The data derive from a study of immune evolution from preneoplasia to lung adenocarcinoma. Study-level findings and limits: Normal lung had highest clonality; later lesions appeared denser, more diverse. Top clone share appeared to fall from AAH through AIS, MIA, adenocarcinoma.

Libraries were prepared by immunoSEQ multiplex PCR; TCRdb keeps only in-frame clonotypes and omits some of them. The table lists roughly 8,000 clones, 81% of them singletons. The sample taken for sequencing was FFPE invasive lung adenocarcinoma tissue. The origin of this receptor is a person between 50 and 60 years old with lung adenocarcinoma.

The CDR3: CASSFEPGGTEAFF. CDR3 sequence (DNA): TGTGCCAGCAGTTTTGAGCCGGGGGGCACTGAAGCTTTCTTT. This rearrangement joins TRBV27 to TRBJ1-1; tentative D call: TRBD1 (5 bases). The germline V gene encodes CDR1 MNHEY and CDR2 SMNVEV (reference sequence). V was pared by 3 bases and J by 4 bases, with 12 bases between. The CDR3 is 14 amino acids.